Given below is one T cell receptor (beta chain) in context. This clonotype appeared many times. Its antigen has not been determined. Per-base quality was not reported, and no clone a single base away is much larger than it. The Immunoverse kit was used to build TCR libraries from around 400 ng RNA, with molecular barcoded adaptors covering alpha/delta and beta/gamma chains. TCR library preparation used the same RNA that was used for transcriptome sequencing. Sequencing of the TCR libraries was done on an Illumina HiSeq 4000 with 2 x 150 cycles. The paper's processing steps were these. Using MiXCR, which included quality filtering and error correction, TCR reads were aligned to human V, D, J and C references and then assembled into CDR3 clonotypes. The tcR package in R was used for analysis of clonotype counts and gene usage diversity. Raw mapping reads were checked after the RNA-seq reads had been mapped by STAR aligner version 2.5.3a onto the human GRCh37 genome. To test how sequencing depth affected the clonotypes detected, IR-seq fastq files were randomly downsampled with Seqtk 1.3. TCRdb's own reprocessing of the public reads used fastp at Q25 and MiXCR and kept productive beta chains. Rows with one shared CDR3 protein collapse into an entry with the most common genes and DNA. The authors' filters were not applied to this entry. For this sample the table gives roughly 82,000 distinct CDR3 sequences, of which 9% to 15% were detected only once. The leading ten clones occupy 15% of the sample.

According to the germline V gene, CDR1 reads SGHTA and CDR2 reads FQGNSA. V loses 5 bases of germline sequence and J loses 11 bases, and the interval between the two ends is 13 bases. The CDR3 goes from the cysteine to the phenylalanine over 12 residues. The CDR3 DNA has 36 bases and is translated from base 1. This entry belongs to a study of read filtering for tumor transcriptome and immune sequencing (TCRdb year 2020). For the study in its entirety: The cohort was composed of 17 male and 11 to 15 female patients, with a mean age of roughly 70 years and an age range of about 47 to 85. Under revised international staging, roughly eight patients fell into R-ISS I, approximately 15 into R-ISS II and 7 into R-ISS III. After DNase treatment, whole-transcriptome libraries were prepared with the TruSeq RNA Access Library Prep Kit. TCR-region mapped reads per sample ranged from about 4.05 to 11 million with IR-seq versus only about 85 to 1273 with RNA-seq. Using the same bone marrow samples, the study compared TCR repertoires obtained by targeted immune repertoire sequencing with those obtained by bulk whole-transcriptome sequencing. One of the main goals was to work out a read-filtering strategy for immune repertoire data, in particular whether clonotypes backed by only a single read should be removed.

Beyond this particular receptor, the publication reports: In IR-seq, roughly four fifths of clonotypes but 3% to 3.5% of total reads were represented by single-read clonotypes, whereas in RNA-seq, 74.6% of clonotypes and approximately 45% of reads were represented by single-read clonotypes. The sorted CD138-negative fraction was a mixed bone marrow immune population, not purified T cells. When single-read clonotypes were removed, the proportions of shared clonotypes in IR-seq and RNA-seq correlated more strongly. IR-seq captured clonotypes at much higher depth and more reliably than RNA-seq, and smaller IR-seq throughput sufficed to identify most shared clonotypes.

Bone marrow was sampled from every patient at the time of active disease. Ficoll-Hypaque density gradient centrifugation was used to isolate the bone marrow mononuclear cells. Myeloma plasma cells were removed and CD138-negative cells were collected by negative selection after labeling with CD138 magnetic microbeads on a MACS separator. Flow cytometry with CD138 antibodies on an Attune NxT was used to check how pure the isolated cells were. TRIzol reagent was used to extract total RNA, and a NanoDrop spectrophotometer was used to quantify the extracted RNA. For each patient, the CD138-negative bone marrow sample underwent paired RNA-seq and IR-seq.

Sequencing was carried out using a population of CD138-negative cells sorted from bone marrow. This sample's cell subset or site label indicates: bone marrow mononuclear cells depleted of CD138+ plasma/myeloma cells by negative magnetic selection. The receptor chain draws on TRBV7-2 and TRBJ1-5, with a tentative D gene TRBD1 over 6 matching bases. The source is a donor aged 40 or over with multiple myeloma. CDR3 region: CASSASGATQHF. DNA sequence: TGTGCCAGCAGCGCCTCGGGGGCGACCCAGCATTTT. With the portions outside the CDR3 filled from the reference TRBV7-2 and TRBJ1-5 genes, the complete variable region becomes GAGVSQSPSNKVTEKGKDVELRCDPISGHTALYWYRQSLGQGLEFLIYFQGNSAPDKSGLPSDRFSAERTGGSVSTLTIQRTQQEDSAVYLCASSASGATQHFGDGTRLSIL.